These 4 T cell receptor beta chains share one sample of origin, sequenced in a study of CXCR3-negative and CXCR3-positive naive CD8 T cells. UMI-labeled TRB cDNA libraries were prepared by 5' RACE. TCRdb re-called the 5' RACE reads, yielding one record per CDR3 amino acid sequence without DNA. The sample's table shows fewer than 55,000 distinct CDR3 sequences. The source material was naive CXCR3- CD8+ T cells from blood. Noted subset: CD45RO-CCR7+CD27+CD95- naive CD8+ T cells lacking CXCR3 (TNR3-). These receptors all come from a human donor in good health. Some clones in this sample may be carry-over from other donors' samples.

V gene TRBV6-2 or TRBV6-3 combines with J gene TRBJ1-1; as DNA is missing, the TRBD1 call by TCRdb cannot be tested. From germline, CDR1 is MNHEY and CDR2 SVGEGT. This CDR3 spans 12 amino acids. This CDR3 is CASSSRGIEAFF.

V gene TRBV25-1 combines with J gene TRBJ2-3; TCRdb lists TRBD1, though no DNA is available to test this call. The CDR3 is 15 amino acids. Germline assignment: CDR1 MGHDK and CDR2 SYGVNS. The CDR3 is CASRESGTGRDTQYF.

J is TRBJ2-1 and V is TRBV4-1. The germline V gene has CDR1 MGHRA and CDR2 YSYEKL. The CDR3 totals 16 residues. The CDR3 spells CASSQADLGFLDEQFF.

The genes are TRBV27 and TRBJ2-2. The CDR3 length is 13 residues. Germline CDR1 MNHEY, CDR2 SMNVEV (reference sequence). The CDR3 reads CASSHGHTGELFF.